Listed below are T cell receptor beta chains from one sample, sequenced in a study of CD8 T cells in Susac syndrome. A single record per CDR3 protein comes from TCRdb applying MiXCR to the immunoSEQ multiplex PCR reads. This table holds about 150,000 distinct CDR3 sequences, roughly 95% found once. Sequencing was performed on CD4+ T cells from PBMCs. Source of these receptors: a human donor with Susac syndrome. Each CDR3 is given with its conserved first and last residue. The D gene is left open where the match is weak. Clone size is shown for a subset of rows, as once, few, many or a class of expanded clone.

d_call clone_size j_call v_call cdr3_aa cdr3_nt
- once TRBJ2-7 TRBV2 CASRDSDRTGEQYF TGTGCCAGCAGAGATAGCGACAGGACGGGGGAGCAGTACTTC
- - TRBJ1-1 TRBV15 CATSSDQGRTEAFF TGTGCCACCAGCAGTGATCAGGGGCGGACTGAAGCTTTCTTT
- - TRBJ1-2 TRBV5-1 CASSSDDYGYTF TGCGCCAGCAGCTCGGACGACTATGGCTACACCTTC
TRBD2 - TRBJ2-7 TRBV20-1 CSARSGNEEQYF TGCAGTGCTAGAAGCGGGAACGAGGAGCAGTACTTC
- - TRBJ2-1 TRBV10-3 CAIRGDSYNEQFF TGTGCCATCAGGGGAGACTCCTACAATGAGCAGTTCTTC
TRBD1 - TRBJ2-7 TRBV7-3 CASTPSGQGHYEQYF TGTGCCAGTACCCCCTCGGGACAGGGACACTACGAGCAGTACTTC
- - TRBJ2-5 TRBV19 CASSTSGRKSETQYF TGTGCCAGTAGTACGTCAGGGAGGAAGTCAGAGACCCAGTACTTC
TRBD2 - TRBJ2-1 TRBV27 CASSAGAYNEQFF TGTGCCAGCAGTGCGGGGGCCTACAATGAGCAGTTCTTC
- once TRBJ1-2 TRBV3-1 CASSQEGGKGYGYTF TGTGCCAGCAGCCAAGAAGGGGGAAAGGGCTATGGCTACACCTTC
- - TRBJ2-3 TRBV9 CASSVDQGQGTQYF TGTGCCAGCAGCGTAGATCAGGGCCAAGGTACGCAGTATTTT
- - TRBJ2-1 TRBV2 CASSVQGILRYEQFF TGTGCCAGCAGTGTACAGGGTATTTTGAGGTATGAGCAGTTCTTC
- - TRBJ1-1 TRBV14 CAINNGNTEAFF TGTGCCATCAACAACGGTAACACTGAAGCTTTCTTT
- - TRBJ2-1 TRBV19 CASSIAHNEQFF TGTGCCAGTAGTATCGCTCACAATGAGCAGTTCTTC
- - TRBJ2-1 TRBV20-1 CSARGDGTGF TGCAGTGCTAGGGGGGACGGGACTGGGTTC
TRBD2 - TRBJ2-3 TRBV20-1 CSASGWLADPDTQYF TGCAGTGCTAGCGGATGGCTAGCGGATCCAGATACGCAGTATTTT
- - TRBJ1-3 TRBV12-3/TRBV12-4 CAASGGPRNTIYF TGTGCCGCCAGTGGGGGTCCGAGAAACACCATATATTTT
- - TRBJ1-2 TRBV25-1 CASTAGDGYTF TGTGCCAGCACCGCGGGTGATGGCTACACCTTC
- - TRBJ1-4 TRBV4-2 CASSQARGDEKLFF TGTGCCAGCAGCCAAGCCAGGGGCGACGAAAAACTGTTTTTT
- - TRBJ2-7 TRBV6-2/TRBV6-3 CASSPPRLGEQYF TGTGCCAGCAGTCCTCCCCGCCTTGGCGAGCAGTACTTC
TRBD2 - TRBJ2-1 TRBV28 CASSQAGGEYNEQFF TGTGCCAGCAGTCAAGCGGGAGGAGAATACAATGAGCAGTTCTTC
- - TRBJ2-7 TRBV14 CASSSPIRAYEQYF TGTGCCAGCAGCTCCCCTATTAGGGCTTACGAGCAGTACTTC
- - TRBJ1-2 TRBV20-1 CSARDRIAYGYTF TGCAGTGCTAGAGATCGTATAGCTTATGGCTACACCTTC
TRBD2 - TRBJ2-1 TRBV6-1 CASTRTSGTRAYNEQFF TGTGCCAGCACCCGGACTAGCGGGACCAGAGCCTACAATGAGCAGTTCTTC
TRBD1 - TRBJ1-4 TRBV12-3/TRBV12-4 CASSPGQGWDEKLFF TGTGCCAGCAGCCCCGGACAGGGGTGGGATGAAAAACTGTTTTTT
- - TRBJ1-1 TRBV3-1 CASSRTRWNTEAFF TGTGCCAGCAGCCGGACCAGGTGGAACACTGAAGCTTTCTTT
TRBD2 - TRBJ2-3 TRBV24-1 CATRGGGQDTQYF TGTGCCACCCGGGGGGGAGGTCAAGATACGCAGTATTTT
TRBD1 - TRBJ2-1 TRBV28 CASSSDGQGRNEQFF TGTGCCAGCAGTTCGGATGGACAGGGGAGGAATGAGCAGTTCTTC
- - TRBJ1-2 TRBV3-1 CASSPGNLYGYTF TGTGCCAGCAGCCCGGGTAACCTGTATGGCTACACCTTC
- - TRBJ1-1 TRBV7-9 CASSLGFEAFF TGTGCCAGCAGCTTGGGCTTTGAAGCTTTCTTT
- - TRBJ2-1 TRBV12-3/TRBV12-4 CASSSLGEQFF TGTGCCAGCAGCTCTTTAGGTGAGCAGTTCTTC
TRBD1 - TRBJ2-3 TRBV29-1 CSVVGDRDTDTQYF TGCAGCGTTGTGGGGGACAGAGACACAGATACGCAGTATTTT
- - TRBJ1-1 TRBV6-6 CASRSDQQRTEAFF TGTGCCAGCAGATCGGACCAACAGCGAACTGAAGCTTTCTTT
- once TRBJ2-3 TRBV19 CASSRPTGTSTDTQYF TGTGCCAGTAGCCGACCTACAGGGACCAGCACAGATACGCAGTATTTT
TRBD1 once TRBJ1-4 TRBV7-9 CASGRDSEKLFF TGTGCCAGCGGTCGGGACAGTGAAAAACTGTTTTTT
- few TRBJ2-7 TRBV6-5 CASSQDPGSYEQYF TGTGCCAGCAGTCAAGACCCGGGGAGCTACGAGCAGTACTTC
- - TRBJ2-7 TRBV20-1 CSAGDYYEQYF TGCAGTGCGGGAGACTACTACGAGCAGTACTTC
- - TRBJ2-3 TRBV5-1 CASRVNPGGPPYDTQYF TGCGCCAGCAGAGTAAATCCGGGGGGCCCACCGTATGATACGCAGTATTTT
- - TRBJ1-2 TRBV5-1 CASRPTRGTVYGYTF TGCGCCAGCAGACCGACAAGGGGAACCGTATATGGCTACACCTTC
- - TRBJ2-5 TRBV20-1 CSARDLWEMRETQYF TGCAGTGCTAGAGATCTGTGGGAGATGCGAGAGACCCAGTACTTC
- - TRBJ1-5 TRBV7-3 CASSLESQTQSNQPQHF TGTGCCAGCAGCTTAGAGTCCCAGACACAAAGCAATCAGCCCCAGCATTTT
- - TRBJ2-3 TRBV28 CASTFSKATDTQYF TGTGCCAGCACTTTCTCGAAAGCCACAGATACGCAGTATTTT
- - TRBJ2-2 TRBV7-3 CASSLGVDNTGELFF TGTGCCAGCAGCTTGGGGGTTGACAACACCGGGGAGCTGTTTTTT
- - TRBJ1-5 TRBV21-1 CATKTGQPQHF TGTGCCACCAAAACTGGACAGCCCCAGCATTTT
- - TRBJ2-2 TRBV2 CASRPTIGELFF TGTGCCAGCAGGCCAACTATCGGGGAGCTGTTTTTT
TRBD2 - TRBJ2-1 TRBV7-8 CASSREAGEQFF TGTGCCAGCAGCCGGGAGGCGGGTGAGCAGTTCTTC
- - TRBJ1-2 TRBV29-1 CSVAAQTDSTYGYTF TGCAGCGTCGCTGCGCAGACGGACAGCACCTATGGCTACACCTTC
- - TRBJ2-7 TRBV2 CASSVGGIEQYF TGTGCCAGCAGTGTTGGAGGGATCGAGCAGTACTTC
- - TRBJ1-1 TRBV6-5 CASTLGNGGNTEAFF TGTGCCAGCACCCTCGGCAATGGGGGGAACACTGAAGCTTTCTTT
TRBD2 - TRBJ2-7 TRBV4-1 CASSLGGGRSDEQYF TGCGCCAGCAGCCTAGGTGGCGGGAGAAGTGACGAGCAGTACTTC
- - TRBJ2-1 TRBV5-4 CASSKDSSYNEQFF TGTGCCAGCAGCAAGGACAGTTCCTACAATGAGCAGTTCTTC
TRBD2 - TRBJ2-2 TRBV7-2 CASSPRGGYTGELFF TGTGCCAGCAGCCCTCGGGGGGGGTACACCGGGGAGCTGTTTTTT
TRBD1 - TRBJ1-2 TRBV5-6 CASSLPGQGALGYTF TGTGCCAGCAGCTTGCCGGGACAGGGGGCATTAGGCTACACCTTC
- - TRBJ1-2 TRBV9 CASSVEAQLYGYTF TGTGCCAGCAGCGTAGAGGCGCAACTCTATGGCTACACCTTC